This T cell receptor beta chain came from a study of cytomegalovirus exposure and HLA in healthy donors (dated by TCRdb to about 2017). Regarding the study in general: An earlier analysis of approximately 640 of the donors reported 250 to 350 Gb of sequence data and 100 million to 130 million unique TCR beta sequences from about 200 million T cells. An early release that covered roughly 600 HLA-typed donors contained approximately 320 gigabases of sequencing data and 65 million to 100 million unique TCR sequences. Among the roughly 430 genotyped donors, 75% to 90% belonged to the genetic ancestry cluster associated with self-reported Caucasian donors. The study aimed to test whether signatures of past pathogen exposure could be identified by cataloging public T cell receptors. The study used immunosequencing to profile the T cell repertoires of some 600 subjects and linked those repertoires to cytomegalovirus serostatus. In addition to the first cohort of several hundred subjects, a separate validation cohort of 120 different subjects was used. The study combined high-throughput TCR immunosequencing, statistical association of individual TCRs with disease status, and machine learning to predict cytomegalovirus infection status. To study patterns of TCR occurrence, a later analysis re-analyzed previously published TCR beta repertoires from 600 to 750 donors and added high-resolution HLA genotyping. Rather than drawing on any new phenotypic data, the later analysis identified candidate immune exposures from TCR beta sequences and the way those sequences occurred across donors. In an earlier analysis of 587 of the donors, high-throughput TCR beta sequencing was used to judge whether each TCR beta V gene segment behaved as functional or pseudogenic. Donor age, sex, ethnicity and CMV serostatus were compiled together with the repertoire data. In a later genetic analysis, genome-wide SNP genotypes for about 65% of the roughly 670 donors were used, and that subset was treated as a discovery cohort. Every repertoire in the discovery cohort had been generated on one and the same sequencing platform. HLA typing covered class I and class II loci at four-digit resolution. Typing coverage varied by locus: about 620-630 donors for A, B, C, DRB1 and DQB1; approximately 500 for DQA1; more than 600 for DPA1; under 490 for DPB1. Because of strong linkage in the cohort, roughly five DR-DQ haplotypes were treated as single units for association and clustering. Among some 400 genotyped donors of the cohort, an average of around 250,000 unique TCR beta nucleotide sequences was sequenced per donor, of which approximately 18% were non-productive.

To note about this clone: Its antigen is unknown. Qualities for individual bases were not recorded, and no much larger clone is one base off.

The cohort was made up of about 670 healthy bone marrow donors. All cohort members were sampled while nominally healthy, although unrecorded immune exposures were likely present. The donor was CMV seropositive and was included in the group of 250 to 350 seropositive cohort members. A peripheral blood sample was collected from each donor, and TCR beta sequencing was performed on peripheral blood mononuclear cells. Genomic DNA was extracted from the blood cell samples with the Qiagen DNeasy Blood Extraction Kit. What the research found in general, with its limitations: In a later analysis, the rate of TCR association differed among HLA loci, with DRB1 alleles having the most associated TCRs and HLA-C alleles having the fewest. In a later analysis, several top co-occurrence clusters were reported to appear linked to parvovirus B19, influenza, CMV and Epstein-Barr virus. In the study, 150 to 200 TCR beta chains were listed as associated with cytomegalovirus. Because counts were too low, roughly 17 rarely observed V segments, including chromosome 9 orphons, were left out of the earlier analysis of some 600 of the donors. An earlier analysis of 587 of the donors showed that most TCR beta V segments appeared in productive rearrangements either about 87% or about 30% of the time, which broadly matched IMGT annotations. While some public TCRs were present in many individuals, most TCR sequences turned up only very rarely across donors. The authors suggested that the approach could potentially be generalized to other disease states and immunological phenotypes. Because HLA typing was missing for some donors at each locus, association tests included only the typed subset. In this cohort, only TCR beta chains were sequenced, and detectable features were limited by the absence of alpha or paired-chain data. A further reported finding was that TCR beta sequences accurately predicted the HLA-A and HLA-B alleles for most subjects in the first cohort. A later genetic analysis associated a missense DCLRE1C variant with V-gene and J-gene trimming of TCR beta chains, and an independent cohort replicated the association. Assigning TCR associations to individual alleles was difficult when HLA alleles, especially DR and DQ, strongly co-occurred. Sequencing depth was assumed to be roughly uniform across donors in the presence/absence analyses, though that assumption may not hold. The 87-base-pair reads could not distinguish some IMGT-functional V segments, including TRBV6-2 and TRBV6-3, so those segments were excluded. A later genetic analysis reported fewer N-insertions in productive TCRs among donors in an Asian-associated ancestry cluster than the approximately 670-donor mean. At a false discovery rate of 0.05, a later analysis linked around 17,000 TCR beta sequences to specific HLA alleles. A few of the identified cytomegalovirus-associated TCR beta chains were confirmed in vitro to be specific for cytomegalovirus antigens. Most CMV-associated TCR beta chains appeared to be HLA-restricted in a later analysis, and the HLA associations seemed to be driven largely by CMV exposure. Compared with equally common non-associated chains, HLA-associated TCR beta chains in a later analysis were more clonally expanded and had lower generation probabilities. Cytomegalovirus status was reported to be diagnosed by the classifier with high specificity and sensitivity in both the original and validation cohorts. Linkage disequilibrium might explain the correlated functional status among segregating V segments, but an unknown experimental factor could not be excluded. CMV serostatus was the only immune exposure information available for the cohort. A group of highly shared sequence variants was considered likely to be a technical artifact of the sequencing pipeline.

Receptor amplification or capture employed the immunoSEQ multiplex PCR assay. The multiplex PCR relied on a mix of 60 forward primers for TCR Vbeta segments and 13 reverse primers for TCR Jbeta segments. A multiplex PCR assay on genomic DNA amplified the CDR3 region of rearranged TCR beta genes. The Illumina HiSeq System was used to sequence the amplified TCR beta libraries as 87-base-pair reads. In the original analysis: In a later analysis, tens of millions of unique TCR beta chains were counted across the roughly 610 repertoires, and roughly 11 million of these chains were shared by at least two donors. Raw reads were error-corrected and collapsed into unique sequences with a nearest-neighbor algorithm that merged closely related sequences to remove PCR and sequencing errors. V, D and J gene segments were assigned by aligning CDR3 sequences to IMGT reference sequences. For a sequence to be retained, at least a six-nucleotide match to both a V gene segment and a J gene segment was required. Rearrangements were called productive when the CDR3 lacked stop codons and stayed in frame with V and J; all others were non-productive. Following IMGT convention, CDR3 was defined as the stretch from the second conserved V-encoded cysteine up to the conserved J-encoded phenylalanine. In an earlier analysis of roughly 610 of the donors, sequences lacking an unambiguous match to a single V gene segment were excluded. In an earlier analysis of approximately 550 of the donors, V segments were called functional above 56.7% productive rearrangements and were called segregating when the between-donor standard deviation exceeded 5%. A statistical classification framework was built to diagnose cytomegalovirus status from the catalog of TCR beta chain sequences. In a later analysis, TCR nucleotide sequences were compared against IMGT/GENE-DB human TR gene sequences so that V and J genes could be assigned. Using the TCRdist pipeline, a later analysis assigned CDR3 sequences along with most-parsimonious VDJ recombination scenarios. In a later analysis, each TCR beta chain was defined by its CDR3 amino acid sequence together with its V-gene family, and reads without a unique V-gene family were excluded. A later analysis removed several hundred highly shared, low-generation-probability nucleotide sequences to deal with suspected cross-contamination and a sequencing artifact. In a later analysis, a clonal expansion index was calculated for each public chain from normalized within-repertoire ranks of inferred template counts. A later analysis computed generation probabilities with a VDJ recombination model fitted to out-of-frame rearrangements, and checked the results against IGoR. Hypergeometric tests were used in a later analysis to score TCR-TCR, TCR-HLA and TCR-CMV co-occurrence, with a repertoire-size bias correction applied to the TCR pairs. In a later analysis, false discovery rates were estimated by permuting HLA or CMV assignments 20 times. In a later analysis, co-occurring TCRs were grouped using DBSCAN, and TCRdist sequence similarity was added for clustering within HLA-allele-positive subsets. Repertoires with fewer than 30,000 or more than 120,000 public chains were left out of co-occurrence clustering, as were about 5 repertoires with anomalous nucleotide sharing. TCRdb stores this immuneACCESS table with in-frame sequences only. Part of the clones is absent; in the studies checked, under half of the shortfall reflects unresolved V genes, and no reason is known for the rest. The DNA was the basis for D and trimming; V, J and clone size are from that table. The sample table records roughly 90,000 clones; around 79% of these occur just once. Around 4.3% of the sample lies in the top ten.

V loses 5 bases, J loses 6 bases, and the germline ends lie 13 bases apart. CDR1 is given as LNHDA and CDR2 as SQIVND, both from the germline V gene (reference sequence). The CDR3 measures 14 amino acids from cysteine to phenylalanine. The retained sequence is limited to the CDR3, 42 bases, with the frame set at the first base. Sequencing was done on a sample of PBMCs. This clonotype was sampled from a woman between 40 and 50 years old in good health and CMV-seropositive. In this chain, TRBV19 is recombined with TRBJ2-2, and possibly TRBD2, on 5 matching bases. The CDR3 protein sequence reads: CASSRDYQAGELFF. The sequenced DNA is TGTGCCAGTAGTCGCGACTACCAAGCCGGGGAGCTGTTTTTT.